A single sample is the source of the 11 T cell receptor beta chains below, sequenced in a study of T-cell memory formation after mild COVID-19. Each CDR3 protein is one row after TCRdb ran MiXCR on the 5' RACE reads. The sample contains about 360,000 distinct CDR3 sequences, approximately 12% of which appear only once. Sequences were obtained from PBMCs or a T cell subset sorted from them (not recorded which). These receptors were taken from a young man who had mild COVID-19 (a few samples of this study predate the infection). Cell type and time point are not known.

J is TRBJ1-5 and V is TRBV5-5; D is perhaps TRBD1 (5 bases). The CDR3 is 14 residues long. V was trimmed by 4 bases and J by 7 bases, leaving 15 bases between them. Germline assignment: CDR1 SGHKS and CDR2 YYEKEE (reference sequence). CDR3 amino acids: CASSGPGTEQPQHF. For the CDR3, the DNA is TGTGCCAGCAGCGGGCCAGGGACGGAACAGCCCCAGCATTTT.

V is TRBV6-6 and J is TRBJ2-5, with TRBD2 matching 7 bases. V dropped 8 bases and J dropped 3; count of bases not matched to a gene: 9. CDR3 size: 14 residues. The germline V gene encodes CDR1 MNHNY and CDR2 SVGAGI (reference sequence). The CDR3 DNA sequence: TGTGCCAGCCGACTTCCGGGACTAAAAGAGACCCAGTACTTC. Protein sequence: CASRLPGLKETQYF.

This clonotype has just one count. CDR3 in DNA: TGCGCCAGCAGCCCCGACCTGGGACAGAACTATGGCTACACCTTC. Translation: CASSPDLGQNYGYTF. This chain links TRBV4-1 with TRBJ1-2; 7 bases align to TRBD1. Germline-derived CDR1 and CDR2 are MGHRA and YSYEKL. V lost 4 bases to trimming and J lost 2 bases; unmatched junction nucleotides: 7. The CDR3 is made up of 15 amino acids.

This chain uses TRBV10-1 with TRBJ1-5, with a tentative D call TRBD1 (6 bases). In germline, CDR1 is WNHNN, CDR2 SYGVQD (reference sequence). With 9 bases removed from V and 6 bases from J, the gap between germline ends came to 9 bases. This CDR3 comprises 11 residues. The DNA of the CDR3 is TGCGCCAGACAGGGCCCTCAGCCCCAGCATTTT. Its translation is CARQGPQPQHF.

The chain couples TRBV4-1 to TRBJ2-1; a weak D match, TRBD1 (5 bases). This CDR3 region has 16 residues. CDR1 is MGHRA and CDR2 is YSYEKL in the germline V gene. Trimming removed 3 bases from V and 3 bases from J, with 15 bases in between. The CDR3 protein is CASSQVRTGFYNEQFF. As DNA, the CDR3 is TGCGCCAGCAGCCAGGTCCGTACAGGTTTCTACAATGAGCAGTTCTTC.

Only one count was recorded for this clonotype. This chain links TRBV5-1 with TRBJ2-1; 11 bases line up with TRBD2. The trim removed 3 bases at V and 7 bases at J, leaving 6 bases unmatched. Germline CDR1 SGHRS, CDR2 YFSETQ. The CDR3 extends over 15 amino acids. The CDR3 coding sequence is TGCGCCAGCAGCTCTACTAGCGGGGGAATAAATGAGCAGTTCTTC. It is translated as CASSSTSGGINEQFF.

The chain uses TRBV10-3 and TRBJ2-2; 8 bases map to TRBD2. The CDR3 contains 15 residues. The V gene's germline CDR1 is ENHRY and CDR2 SYGVKD. Trimming cost V 6 bases and J 7 bases; bases outside gene matches: 10. The CDR3 DNA follows: TGTGCCATCAGCGAAACTAGCGGTGATGGCGGGGAGCTGTTTTTT. Amino acid sequence: CAISETSGDGGELFF.

This clonotype was counted a few times. The chain recombines TRBV20-1 with TRBJ1-6, with D unresolved. From germline, CDR1 is DFQATT and CDR2 SNEGSKA (reference sequence). The CDR3 covers 13 residues. Trimming took off 1 base at V and 7 bases at J, with 8 bases between the two ends. CDR3 sequence reads: CSARVAGNSPLHF. The CDR3 bases are TGCAGTGCTAGAGTGGCAGGAAATTCACCCCTCCACTTT.

This clonotype was seen many times. The chain recombines TRBV7-8 with TRBJ1-1, with D perhaps TRBD1 (5 bases). Germline values: CDR1 SGHVS, CDR2 FQNEAQ. V lost 2 bases and J lost 4, with 11 bases in between. The CDR3 extends over 14 amino acids. Written as DNA, the CDR3 is TGTGCCAGCAGCTTAATGCAGGGATCCACTGAAGCTTTCTTT. The encoded protein is CASSLMQGSTEAFF.

The chain employs TRBV20-1 and TRBJ1-1, with TRBD1 identical over 10 bases. Germline V gene lookup returns CDR1 DFQATT and CDR2 SNEGSKA (reference sequence). The CDR3 has 14 amino acids. The junction had 3 bases not matched to a gene; V was cut back by 2 bases and J by 3 bases. The CDR3 DNA is TGCAGTGCTAGATCGACAGGGGGCTACACTGAAGCTTTCTTT. Translated, it gives CSARSTGGYTEAFF.

The J gene is TRBJ2-5, the V gene TRBV2; no clear D. CDR1 is SNHLY, CDR2 FYNNEI, per germline. Trimming cost V 2 bases and J 2 bases, with 9 bases left between them. This CDR3 has 14 residues. The DNA of the CDR3 is TGTGCCAGCAGTGAATCCACAGTTCAAGAGACCCAGTACTTC. Translation: CASSESTVQETQYF.